Below, 12 T cell receptor beta chains from the same sample are listed, as sequenced in a study of OX40 agonist ivuxolimab in advanced cancers. Only in-frame clones appear in the TCRdb table, and some are missing; sequencing was by immunoSEQ multiplex PCR. The data show tens of thousands of clones, roughly 87% seen once. The sequencing here drew on CD4+ or CD8+ T cells sorted from blood, taken in a trial of the OX40 agonist ivuxolimab. The receptor source for this set is an adult with an advanced solid tumor such as melanoma, head and neck, liver or kidney cancer.

The chain recombines TRBV5-6 with TRBJ2-1; the D gene could be TRBD1 or TRBD2 (7 bases each). The V end lost 4 bases, the J end lost 2 bases, and 16 bases lay between the germline ends. Germline V gene sequence: CDR1 SGHDT, CDR2 YYEEEE. This CDR3 is built from 16 residues. CDR3 nucleotides: TGTGCCAGCAGCCTCGACAGCGGGACAGCCTACAATGAGCAGTTCTTC. It codes for CASSLDSGTAYNEQFF.

In DNA form, the CDR3 reads TGTGCCATCAGTGGTACATACGAGCAGTACTTC. Protein product: CAISGTYEQYF. V and J are TRBV10-3 and TRBJ2-7; D is uncertain. CDR3 size: 11 residues. The germline CDR1 and CDR2 sequences are ENHRY and SYGVKD. V was trimmed by 4 bases and J by 4 bases, leaving 5 bases between them.

The chain employs TRBV7-3 and TRBJ1-5; 9 bases line up with TRBD1. The germline CDR1 and CDR2 sequences are SGHTA and FQGTGA. J gave up 2 bases and V 5 bases, and 4 bases lay outside the gene matches. The CDR3 loop spans 15 amino acids. The CDR3 here is CASSRDRARNQPQHF. The DNA for the CDR3 is TGTGCCAGCAGCCGGGACAGGGCTCGCAATCAGCCCCAGCATTTT.

A single count supports this clone. DNA for the CDR3: TGTGCCAGCAGCACCCGAAGGACCGGGACAGGAGAAAACCCTCCCAACACCGGGGAGCTGTTTTTT. This translates into CASSTRRTGTGENPPNTGELFF. The chain employs TRBV21-1 and TRBJ2-2; the DNA was not compared with TRBD1, the D call given in the table. TRBV21-1 is an annotated pseudogene. The CDR3 is made up of 22 amino acids.

The chain couples TRBV5-1 to TRBJ1-1; maybe TRBD1 (5 bases). This CDR3 spans 16 amino acids. Trimming pared 4 bases from V and 4 bases from J, leaving 20 bases between. CDR1 SGHRS and CDR2 YFSETQ come from the germline V gene. This CDR3 is CASSTGALRVRTEAFF. CDR3 DNA sequence: TGCGCCAGCAGCACTGGGGCCCTCCGGGTGCGCACTGAAGCTTTCTTT.

The J gene is TRBJ1-2, the V gene TRBV7-8; D may be TRBD1 (6 bases). Trimming took 0 bases from V and 4 from J, leaving 15 bases between them. CDR3 size: 16 residues. CDR1 and CDR2 from the germline V gene are SGHVS and FQNEAQ. The CDR3 here is CASSLAGGGAGYGYTF. The CDR3 DNA reads as TGTGCCAGCAGCTTAGCGGGCGGGGGCGCCGGCTATGGCTACACCTTC.

The chain combines TRBV7-9 with TRBJ2-7; unclear D gene. This CDR3 has 14 residues. Trimming left V 5 bases short and J 2 bases short, with 13 bases between. Per the germline V gene, CDR1 is SEHNR and CDR2 is FQNEAQ (reference sequence). The CDR3 is CASSAHPSTYEQYF. CDR3 nucleotide sequence: TGTGCCAGCAGCGCCCACCCGTCTACCTACGAGCAGTACTTC.

The gene calls are TRBV7-8 and TRBJ2-5; D call uncertain. V was cut by 5 bases and J by 9 bases, with 10 bases left in between. In germline, CDR1 is SGHVS, CDR2 FQNEAQ. This CDR3 is 11 amino acids long. CDR3 residues: CASSPPQAQYF. DNA of the CDR3: TGTGCCAGCAGCCCACCCCAGGCCCAGTACTTC.

The CDR3 coding sequence is TGTGCCAGCAGCAAAAGGGAAGACAGGGGTCACGAGCAGTACGTC. Translated: CASSKREDRGHEQYV. The rearrangement links TRBV21-1 to TRBJ2-7; the listed D gene, TRBD1, was not tested against the DNA. TRBV21-1 is given as a pseudogene. This CDR3 comprises 15 residues.

This clone was seen only once. The chain couples TRBV27 to TRBJ1-1; TRBD1 matches at 12 bases. J lost 7 bases, V lost 6 bases, and 12 bases had no gene match. The V gene's germline CDR1 is MNHEY and CDR2 SMNVEV (reference sequence). The CDR3 has 16 amino acids. CDR3 loop: CASRIRDRGLSGEAFF. CDR3 nucleotide sequence: TGTGCCAGCAGGATCAGGGACAGGGGGCTCAGTGGTGAAGCTTTCTTT.

The J gene is TRBJ2-1, the V gene TRBV27, with D possibly being TRBD1 or TRBD2 (5 bases each). Germline values: CDR1 MNHEY, CDR2 SMNVEV (reference sequence). V lost 5 bases and J lost 10, with 15 bases in between. The CDR3 has 13 residues. The CDR3: CASSRWDGDEQFF. CDR3 DNA: TGTGCCAGCAGTAGATGGGATGGGGACGAGCAGTTCTTC.

In this sample, this clone turned up once. This rearrangement joins TRBV5-6 to TRBJ2-1; no clear D gene. Trimming shortened V by 0 bases and J by 0 bases, and 7 bases separated the two germline ends. The germline gives CDR1 SGHDT, CDR2 YYEEEE. This CDR3 region has 15 residues. In DNA form, the CDR3 reads TGTGCCAGCAGCTTGGGGTCAAGCTCCTACAATGAGCAGTTCTTC. This gives the protein CASSLGSSSYNEQFF.